A single sample gave rise to the 5 T cell receptor beta chains below, sequenced in a study of cytomegalovirus exposure and HLA in healthy donors. PCR amplification relied on 60 Vbeta primers (plus 13 Jbeta primers). Libraries were prepared by immunoSEQ multiplex PCR; TCRdb keeps only in-frame clonotypes and omits some of them. The table has about 100,000 clones, 77% seen once. Sequenced: PBMCs. The receptors come from a male donor in good health and CMV-seronegative.

The chain employs TRBV6-1 and TRBJ1-2; possibly TRBD1 for D (5 bases). Per germline, CDR1 MNHNS and CDR2 SASEGT. The CDR3 extends over 15 amino acids. The V end lost 2 bases, the J end lost 5 bases, and 15 bases lay between the germline ends. As DNA, the CDR3 is TGTGCCAGCAGTGAACCCACGACAGCGGGATATGGCTACACCTTC. Translated, it gives CASSEPTTAGYGYTF.

CDR3 DNA: TGCAGCGGAACGACAGGACTCTACGAGCAGTACTTC. This encodes CSGTTGLYEQYF. The chain joins TRBV29-1 to TRBJ2-7; a possible D gene is TRBD1 (6 bases). This CDR3 region has 12 residues. With 7 bases removed from V and 3 bases from J, the gap between germline ends came to 13 bases. Germline V lookup: CDR1 SQVTM, CDR2 ANQGSEA.

This chain connects TRBV29-1 to TRBJ2-7; maybe TRBD2 (5 bases). The CDR3 consists of 14 residues. Trimming removed 4 bases from V and 0 bases from J, with 13 bases in between. CDR1 is SQVTM and CDR2 is ANQGSEA in the germline V gene. The CDR3 coding sequence is TGCAGCGTTGGACCCCGGGGAACCTCCTACGAGCAGTACTTC. It yields the protein CSVGPRGTSYEQYF.

V usage is TRBV6-5 and J usage is TRBJ1-1; no clear D. Per germline, CDR1 MNHEY and CDR2 SVGAGI. The ends were cut back, 6 bases at V and 0 bases at J, with 14 bases in the middle. CDR3 size: 15 residues. CDR3 sequence reads: CASSLFGLMNTEAFF. The DNA of the CDR3 is TGTGCCAGCAGCCTCTTTGGGCTTATGAACACTGAAGCTTTCTTT.

This chain joins TRBV18 and TRBJ2-3; the D is unclear. Trimming took 0 bases from V and 0 from J, leaving 4 bases between them. CDR1 is KGHSH, CDR2 LQKENI, per germline. The CDR3 spans 14 residues. The CDR3 protein is CASSPPLSTDTQYF. CDR3 nucleotide sequence: TGTGCCAGCTCACCACCCCTTAGCACAGATACGCAGTATTTT.